Following are 29 T cell receptor beta chains from one sample sequenced in a study of post-analysis software for immune sequencing data. Regarding the study as a whole: About 5 TRBV segments occurring more often in patients than controls included TRBV5-6, TRBV5-1 and TRBV20-1.

These receptors' antigens are unknown. TCR beta libraries were prepared from cDNA with unique molecular identifiers. TCRdb re-derived calls from the PCR reads in MiXCR, one entry per CDR3 protein. The table lists roughly 870,000 distinct CDR3 sequences, about 53% of them singletons. Sequenced sample: blood. These receptors originate from a girl aged 5 to 17 with multiple sclerosis.

This sequence joins TRBV5-6 and TRBJ2-3, with D possibly TRBD1 on 5 matching bases. V lost 0 bases, J lost 6 bases, and 17 bases lay in between. The germline gives CDR1 SGHDT, CDR2 YYEEEE. The CDR3 loop spans 16 amino acids. CDR3 sequence (DNA): TGTGCCAGCAGCTTGGTCCCAGGGTTCATGATCGATACGCAGTATTTT. This codes for CASSLVPGFMIDTQYF.

The gene calls are TRBV6-1 and TRBJ2-6, with D possibly TRBD2 on 7 matching bases. Germline assignment: CDR1 MNHNS and CDR2 SASEGT. Trimming stripped 3 bases from V and 4 bases from J, with 13 bases between. The CDR3 runs to 16 residues. The CDR3 reads CASSDRGADGANVLTF. The CDR3 bases are TGTGCCAGCAGTGATCGGGGGGCGGACGGGGCCAACGTCCTGACTTTC.

This sequence joins TRBV7-9 and TRBJ2-1; the D gene is possibly TRBD2 (6 bases). This CDR3 has 17 amino acids. Germline loops: CDR1 SEHNR, CDR2 FQNEAQ (reference sequence). The V end lost 2 bases, the J end lost 5 bases, and 19 bases lay between the germline ends. CDR3 DNA: TGTGCCAGCAGCTTAAGGGGAGGACACATCCGCGACAATGAGCAGTTCTTC. Its protein product is CASSLRGGHIRDNEQFF.

The J gene is TRBJ2-3, the V gene TRBV20-1; D remains ambiguous. Germline lookup yields CDR1 DFQATT and CDR2 SNEGSKA (reference sequence). The CDR3 loop spans 13 amino acids. V was cut by 0 bases and J by 4 bases, with 8 bases left in between. CDR3 protein: CSARERRSDTQYF. The DNA of the CDR3 is TGCAGTGCTAGAGAGAGGCGGTCAGATACGCAGTATTTT.

This chain connects TRBV27 to TRBJ2-3, with TRBD1 matching 8 bases. Germline V gene data show CDR1 as MNHEY and CDR2 as SMNVEV (reference sequence). J lost 1 base, V lost 3 bases, and 6 bases had no gene match. There are 16 residues in the CDR3. The CDR3 loop is CASSFGQGRGTDTQYF. CDR3 sequence (DNA): TGTGCCAGCAGTTTCGGACAGGGCAGGGGCACAGATACGCAGTATTTT.

There are a few counts of this clonotype. The chain combines TRBV5-1 with TRBJ2-7; tentative D call: TRBD1 (5 bases). The CDR3 length is 15 residues. The V end was cut by 1 base, the J end by 3 bases, with 14 bases between. Germline CDR1 SGHRS, CDR2 YFSETQ. The CDR3 sequence is CASSLRDSKHYEQYF. CDR3 DNA: TGCGCCAGCAGCTTGCGCGACAGCAAACACTACGAGCAGTACTTC. Filled out from reference TRBV5-1 and TRBJ2-7, the complete variable domain reads KAGVTQTPRYLIKTRGQQVTLSCSPISGHRSVSWYQQTPGQGLQFLFEYFSETQRNKGNFPGRFSGRQFSNSRSEMNVSTLELGDSALYLCASSLRDSKHYEQYFGPGTRLTVT.

The chain carries TRBV3-1 and TRBJ1-1; D unclear. Deletions cut 4 bases from V and 11 bases from J, with 11 bases between. The CDR3 is made up of 11 amino acids. The germline CDR1 and CDR2 sequences are LGHDT and YNNKEL (reference sequence). Here the CDR3 reads CASSLHGWAFF. The CDR3 nucleotides are TGTGCCAGCAGCCTACATGGCTGGGCTTTCTTT.

V and J are TRBV29-1 and TRBJ2-1; perhaps D is TRBD1 or TRBD2 (8 bases each). CDR3 length: 14 amino acids. V was trimmed by 4 bases and J by 8 bases, leaving 18 bases between them. Per the germline V gene, CDR1 is SQVTM and CDR2 is ANQGSEA. DNA for the CDR3: TGCAGCGTTGTTTGGACAGGGACTAGTCATGAGCAGTTCTTC. Translated: CSVVWTGTSHEQFF.

The chain links TRBV10-3 to TRBJ2-7; the D gene is possibly TRBD2 (5 bases). The CDR3 length is 14 residues. Germline V gives CDR1 ENHRY, CDR2 SYGVKD. The ends were cut back, 4 bases at V and 2 bases at J, with 12 bases in the middle. This chain's CDR3 is CAISGTHGAYEQYF. The CDR3 nucleotides read TGTGCCATCAGTGGGACCCACGGGGCCTACGAGCAGTACTTC.

This sequence joins TRBV20-1 and TRBJ1-1; 8 bases map to TRBD1. V was pared by 1 base and J by 5 bases, with 3 bases of the junction left unmatched. Germline values: CDR1 DFQATT, CDR2 SNEGSKA (reference sequence). The CDR3 spans 13 residues. The CDR3 loop reads CSARGTGNTEAFF. The CDR3 DNA sequence: TGCAGTGCTAGAGGGACAGGGAATACTGAAGCTTTCTTT.

V gene TRBV15 combines with J gene TRBJ2-5; no clear D gene. The DNA end is a closer match to TRBJ2-7, so the J assignment may be wrong. From germline, CDR1 is LNHNV and CDR2 YYDKDF (reference sequence). The CDR3 spans 14 residues. The CDR3 DNA reads TGTGCCACCAGCAGAGGTGGATTTAGCTACGAGCAGTACTTC. Translating it yields CATSRGGFSYEQYF.

The rearrangement joins TRBV15 to TRBJ2-3; 7 bases map to TRBD1. The CDR3 runs 15 residues. Losses at the gene ends were 3 bases for V and 0 bases for J; bases not matched to a gene: 3. CDR1 and CDR2 from the germline V gene are LNHNV and YYDKDF (reference sequence). The CDR3 bases are TGTGCCACCAGCAGTCCGGGACAGAGCACAGATACGCAGTATTTT. Encoded protein: CATSSPGQSTDTQYF. The variable domain in full, with the rest retrieved from reference TRBV15 and TRBJ2-3, is DAMVIQNPRYQVTQFGKPVTLSCSQTLNHNVMYWYQQKSSQAPKLLFHYYDKDFNNEADTPDNFQSRRPNTSFCFLDIRSPGLGDTAMYLCATSSPGQSTDTQYFGPGTRLTVL.

This clonotype was picked up one time. This chain uses TRBV5-1 with TRBJ2-7; 13 bases are shared with TRBD2. The CDR3 runs 16 residues. V was clipped by 4 bases and J by 0 bases; unmatched bases: 4. CDR1 and CDR2 (germline): SGHRS, YFSETQ. Here the CDR3 DNA reads TGCGCCAGCAGCACGGGACTAGCGGGAACCTCCTACGAGCAGTACTTC. Amino acids: CASSTGLAGTSYEQYF.

V and J are TRBV4-1 and TRBJ2-4; 8 bases map to TRBD1. CDR3 length: 15 residues. Germline CDR1 MGHRA, CDR2 YSYEKL. The V gene end was trimmed by 0 bases and the J gene end by 5 bases; junction bases not matched to a gene: 3. CDR3: CASSQEGTGQNIQYF. The CDR3 region has the DNA TGCGCCAGCAGCCAAGAAGGGACAGGACAAAACATTCAGTACTTC.

The chain employs TRBV20-1 and TRBJ2-3; the D is unclear. V lost 3 bases and J lost 2, with 12 bases in between. Germline-derived CDR1 and CDR2 are DFQATT and SNEGSKA (reference sequence). This CDR3 has 14 residues. The DNA for the CDR3 is TGCAGTGCTAGTATAGTGGTAGCCACAGATACGCAGTATTTT. Encoded protein: CSASIVVATDTQYF.

This clonotype was counted between two and nine times. The gene calls are TRBV20-1 and TRBJ2-7; TRBD2 is a possible D gene (6 bases). Looked up from germline, CDR1 is DFQATT and CDR2 is SNEGSKA (reference sequence). CDR3 length equals 14 residues. V was shortened by 6 bases and J by 2 bases, with 17 bases between the two germline ends. The CDR3 region is CSASRRDRTYEQYF. The DNA of the CDR3 is TGCAGTGCGAGCAGGCGGGACCGGACCTACGAGCAGTACTTC.

This chain links TRBV12-5 with TRBJ1-5, with no clear D. Per germline, CDR1 LGHNT and CDR2 FRNRAP. Between the trimmed V and J ends, which lost 5 bases and 5 bases, there was a span of 7 bases. This CDR3 is built from 12 residues. The CDR3 reads CASGGSHQPQHF. CDR3 sequence (DNA): TGTGCTAGTGGTGGGTCTCATCAGCCCCAGCATTTT.

The V gene is TRBV11-2, the J gene TRBJ2-2; tentative D call: TRBD2 (6 bases). Germline CDR1 is SGHAT and CDR2 is FQNNGV. The CDR3 contains 16 residues. V was pared by 4 bases and J by 2 bases, with 14 bases between. The CDR3 sequence is CASSSSSGLNTGELFF. The CDR3 region has the DNA TGTGCCAGCAGCTCGAGTAGCGGACTCAACACCGGGGAGCTGTTTTTT.

This clonotype was seen only a few times. The J gene is TRBJ2-6, the V gene TRBV4-1; TRBD2 matches 10 bases. This CDR3 is 18 amino acids long. Losses at the gene ends were 4 bases for V and 1 base for J; bases not matched to a gene: 7. The germline gives CDR1 MGHRA, CDR2 YSYEKL. CDR3 nucleotide sequence: TGCGCCAGCAGCCTTATAGCGGGAGGAGAGTCTGGGGCCAACGTCCTGACTTTC. Translated, it gives CASSLIAGGESGANVLTF.

The V call is TRBV4-2, the J call TRBJ2-7, with TRBD2 as a possible D gene (6 bases). Germline-derived CDR1 and CDR2 are LGHNA and YNFKEQ. V lost 5 bases and J 5 bases, leaving 16 bases between the germline ends. This CDR3 is built from 14 residues. CDR3: CASSAPGTGDEQYF. Written as DNA, the CDR3 is TGTGCCAGCAGCGCTCCGGGCACGGGAGACGAGCAGTACTTC.

V usage is TRBV2 and J usage is TRBJ1-1; no reliable D call. V dropped 0 bases and J dropped 5 bases, with 10 bases sitting between them. The CDR3 contains 14 residues. Germline CDR1 reads SNHLY; CDR2 reads FYNNEI. As DNA, the CDR3 is TGTGCCAGCAGTGAAGCACGGGGATGGACTGAAGCTTTCTTT. Protein: CASSEARGWTEAFF.

This clonotype has a handful of counts. The chain couples TRBV12-3 or TRBV12-4 to TRBJ2-4, with TRBD1 matching over 7 bases. V lost 6 bases to trimming and J lost 6 bases; unmatched junction nucleotides: 8. The CDR3 loop spans 14 amino acids. The CDR3 loop is CASRGTGAGNIQYF. For the CDR3, the DNA is TGTGCCAGCAGGGGAACAGGGGCGGGAAACATTCAGTACTTC.

V and J are TRBV27 and TRBJ2-2, with D possibly matching TRBD2 (6 bases). Per the germline V gene, CDR1 is MNHEY and CDR2 is SMNVEV (reference sequence). V lost 5 bases, J lost 6 bases, and 25 bases lay in between. The CDR3 totals 18 residues. CDR3 nucleotides: TGTGCCAGCAGTCACAAGAGGGACTCCCAGAGTAGTCCCGGGGAGCTGTTTTTT. Translated: CASSHKRDSQSSPGELFF.

The V and J genes are TRBV27 and TRBJ2-3, with 11 positions matching TRBD1. Germline CDR1 and CDR2: MNHEY and SMNVEV (reference sequence). The J segment lost 6 bases and the V segment lost 11 bases, leaving 13 bases of the junction unmatched. The CDR3 contains 15 residues. CDR3 DNA sequence: TGTGCCGTCCGTCCCGGGACAGGGGGTATCGATACGCAGTATTTT. It yields the protein CAVRPGTGGIDTQYF.

This clonotype has only a few counts. This sequence joins TRBV7-9 and TRBJ2-7; the D gene is possibly TRBD2 (6 bases). The V and J ends lost 1 base and 5 bases respectively, with 9 bases between them. CDR3 length equals 13 residues. The V gene's germline CDR1 is SEHNR and CDR2 FQNEAQ (reference sequence). CDR3 region: CASSLEEGNEQYF. The CDR3 region has the DNA TGTGCCAGCAGCTTAGAGGAGGGGAACGAGCAGTACTTC.

The chain joins TRBV7-9 to TRBJ2-7; possible D gene TRBD2, 6 bases. This CDR3 is built from 14 residues. The germline CDR1 and CDR2 sequences are SEHNR and FQNEAQ (reference sequence). The ends were cut back, 5 bases at V and 1 base at J, with 12 bases in the middle. The CDR3 is CASSTTGTSYEQYF. The CDR3 DNA sequence: TGTGCCAGCAGCACAACCGGGACTTCCTACGAGCAGTACTTC. The full variable domain, its missing parts supplied by reference TRBV7-9 and TRBJ2-7, is DTGVSQNPRHKITKRGQNVTFRCDPISEHNRLYWYRQTLGQGPEFLTYFQNEAQLEKSRLLSDRFSAERPKGSFSTLEIQRTEQGDSAMYLCASSTTGTSYEQYFGPGTRLTVT.

J is TRBJ1-6 and V is TRBV7-9; 10 nucleotides agree with TRBD1. From germline, CDR1 is SEHNR and CDR2 FQNEAQ (reference sequence). The trim removed 2 bases at V and 9 bases at J, leaving 4 bases unmatched. The CDR3 consists of 15 residues. The CDR3, as DNA: TGTGCCAGCAGCTTAACGGACAGGGGGTTTTCACCCCTCCACTTT. It codes for CASSLTDRGFSPLHF.

The CDR3 loop reads CSARESSGLVGQFF. In DNA, the CDR3 is TGCAGTGCTAGAGAGTCTAGCGGGTTAGTTGGGCAGTTCTTC. V is TRBV20-1 and J is TRBJ2-1, with 8 bases matching TRBD2. The CDR3 extends over 14 amino acids. J was trimmed by 12 bases and V by 0 bases; bases with no gene match: 10. Germline CDR1 DFQATT, CDR2 SNEGSKA (reference sequence).

The CDR3 DNA sequence: TGTGCCAGCCACCCGGGGCTCCGGGCTGAAAAACTGTTTTTT. Amino acid sequence: CASHPGLRAEKLFF. The chain joins TRBV5-6 to TRBJ1-4; D possibly corresponds to TRBD1 (5 bases). This CDR3 comprises 14 residues. The germline gives CDR1 SGHDT, CDR2 YYEEEE. Trimming stripped 7 bases from V and 7 bases from J, with 17 bases between. The complete variable domain, with remaining parts taken from reference TRBV5-6 and TRBJ1-4, reads DAGVTQSPTHLIKTRGQQVTLRCSPKSGHDTVSWYQQALGQGPQFIFQYYEEEERQRGNFPDRFSGHQFPNYSSELNVNALLLGDSALYLCASHPGLRAEKLFFGSGTQLSVL.